These 24 T cell receptor beta chains were sequenced from one sample in a study of human T cells and chemical hapten exposure. The time point is: patch test 3, about 24 weeks after DPC sensitization. Specified treatment: therapeutic diphenylcyclopropenone sensitization with weekly scalp DPC. MiXCR was run by TCRdb on the RACE reads, yielding one entry per CDR3 protein. Of about 120,000 distinct CDR3 sequences in the sample, 11% were seen once. This material consisted of whole blood, taken in connection with sensitization to the hapten diphenylcyclopropenone (DPC). The receptors shown here come from a woman between 50 and 59 years old with alopecia areata. Some clones in this sample may be carry-over from other donors' samples.

V gene TRBV10-3 combines with J gene TRBJ2-2, with D perhaps matching TRBD1 (5 bases). Trimming left V 2 bases short and J 7 bases short, with 11 bases between. CDR3 length equals 14 residues. CDR1 is ENHRY, CDR2 SYGVKD, per germline. The DNA for the CDR3 is TGTGCCATCAGTGAGAAAGGGGAAGTCGGGGAGCTGTTTTTT. The encoded protein is CAISEKGEVGELFF.

In this sample, this clonotype turned up many times. J is TRBJ1-1 and V is TRBV5-1, with 10 positions matching TRBD1. The CDR3 extends over 14 amino acids. The V and J ends lost 4 bases and 5 bases, in that order; junction bases with no gene match: 5. Germline V lookup: CDR1 SGHRS, CDR2 YFSETQ. The CDR3 nucleotides read TGCGCCAGCAGCGTGGGACAGGGGTGGACTGAAGCTTTCTTT. It codes for CASSVGQGWTEAFF.

This clonotype was observed a handful of times. The chain couples TRBV7-2 to TRBJ1-4; TRBD1 is a possible D gene (6 bases). The germline gives CDR1 SGHTA, CDR2 FQGNSA. CDR3 size: 15 residues. V lost 7 bases to trimming and J lost 8 bases, with 20 bases between them. CDR3 in amino acids: CASTQGGSLDEKLFF. In nucleotides, the CDR3 is TGTGCCAGCACCCAAGGGGGGTCGCTAGACGAAAAACTGTTTTTT.

This clonotype was recorded at least ten times. The chain is built from TRBV24-1 and TRBJ2-1; D is unclear. V lost 4 bases and J lost 4, with 10 bases in between. Germline V gene lookup returns CDR1 KGHDR and CDR2 SFDVKD. This CDR3 comprises 14 residues. The CDR3 region is CATSDLGSYNEQFF. In nucleotides, the CDR3 is TGTGCCACCAGTGACTTGGGATCTTACAATGAGCAGTTCTTC.

This clonotype occurred many times. The V gene is TRBV6-5, the J gene TRBJ2-1; 9 positions agree with TRBD1. V trimming: 5 bases; J trimming: 2 bases; junction bases outside the gene matches: 4. The CDR3 runs 15 residues. The germline CDR1 and CDR2 sequences are MNHEY and SVGAGI. The CDR3 coding sequence is TGTGCCAGCAGTCCCACAGGGGGCCCCTACAATGAGCAGTTCTTC. This gives the protein CASSPTGGPYNEQFF.

The CDR3 is CSARDGVRTDNNQPQHF. For the CDR3, the DNA is TGCAGTGCTAGAGATGGGGTACGGACAGACAACAATCAGCCCCAGCATTTT. The chain combines TRBV20-1 with TRBJ1-5, with D tentatively TRBD1 (6 bases). The V gene's germline CDR1 is DFQATT and CDR2 SNEGSKA (reference sequence). V lost 0 bases and J lost 3, with 18 bases in between. The CDR3 is 17 amino acids.

The chain joins TRBV6-6 to TRBJ2-3; the D gene is possibly TRBD2 (5 bases). V gave up 0 bases and J gave up 6 bases, with 16 bases separating them. The CDR3 runs to 16 residues. Germline V gives CDR1 MNHNY, CDR2 SVGAGI (reference sequence). The CDR3 protein is CASSYSRTPGMDTQYF. In DNA form, the CDR3 reads TGTGCCAGCAGTTACTCCCGGACTCCCGGTATGGATACGCAGTATTTT.

J is TRBJ2-1 and V is TRBV25-1; 8 positions match TRBD2. CDR1 is MGHDK and CDR2 is SYGVNS in the germline V gene. This CDR3 is 15 amino acids long. Trimming took 8 bases from V and 7 from J; bases not matched to a gene: 13. CDR3 sequence: CASGAHGTSSNEQFF. CDR3 bases: TGTGCCAGCGGGGCCCACGGGACTAGTTCTAATGAGCAGTTCTTC.

This clonotype was detected ten times or more. The chain has TRBV6-1 and TRBJ1-6; D is uncertain. The V and J ends lost 2 bases and 3 bases respectively, with 5 bases between them. The CDR3 is made up of 14 amino acids. Germline values: CDR1 MNHNS, CDR2 SASEGT. CDR3 amino acids: CASSEWGYNSPLHF. The CDR3 DNA is TGTGCCAGCAGTGAATGGGGCTATAATTCACCCCTCCACTTT.

This sequence joins TRBV28 and TRBJ2-1; TRBD2 aligns across 12 bases. CDR3 length equals 20 residues. J lost 5 bases, V lost 6 bases, and 20 bases had no gene match. Germline CDR1 reads MDHEN; CDR2 reads SYDVKM. CDR3 bases: TGTGCCAGCAGCCCGTTGGTACAAAGACTAGCGGGAGTCAGAGACAATGAGCAGTTCTTC. Protein product: CASSPLVQRLAGVRDNEQFF.

This rearrangement joins TRBV4-1 to TRBJ2-1; tentative D call: TRBD1 (6 bases). Trimming removed 2 bases at V and 5 bases at J, with 10 bases between. The CDR3 extends over 14 amino acids. The germline CDR1 and CDR2 sequences are MGHRA and YSYEKL. CDR3 DNA sequence: TGCGCCAGCAGCCAATCTAGGGGGAACAATGAGCAGTTCTTC. Amino acid sequence: CASSQSRGNNEQFF.

This clonotype was seen many times. The rearrangement uses TRBV20-1 and TRBJ1-4; 8 bases are a match to TRBD1. V trimming: 6 bases; J trimming: 6 bases; junction bases outside the gene matches: 12. Germline V gene sequence: CDR1 DFQATT, CDR2 SNEGSKA (reference sequence). The CDR3 has 15 residues. The CDR3 reads CSARGRRGSDEKLFF. As DNA, the CDR3 is TGCAGTGCCAGGGGGCGGAGGGGTTCGGATGAAAAACTGTTTTTT.

Ten or more counts support this clonotype. DNA for the CDR3: TGTGCCAGCAGTTCTTCCGGGGGAGAGCAGTACTTC. Its protein product is CASSSSGGEQYF. The V call is TRBV6-2 or TRBV6-3, the J call TRBJ2-7, with D tentatively TRBD2 (6 bases). Germline lookup yields CDR1 MNHEY and CDR2 SVGEGT. V lost 4 bases and J lost 7, with 11 bases in between. This CDR3 contains 12 residues.

The V gene is TRBV29-1, the J gene TRBJ1-2; the match to TRBD1 covers 8 bases. CDR1 SQVTM and CDR2 ANQGSEA come from the germline V gene. V shed 6 bases and J 8 bases; nucleotides not matched to a gene: 8. This CDR3 contains 12 residues. In nucleotides, the CDR3 is TGCAGCGTGAAGGACAGGGAAGGAGGCTACACCTTC. This encodes CSVKDREGGYTF.

The chain combines TRBV5-5 with TRBJ2-7; no clear D gene. The germline V gene has CDR1 SGHKS and CDR2 YYEKEE (reference sequence). The V and J ends lost 0 bases and 0 bases respectively, with 7 bases between them. The CDR3 runs 14 residues. The CDR3 nucleotides are TGTGCCAGCAGCTTGGTCTACGGCTCCTACGAGCAGTACTTC. Translation gives CASSLVYGSYEQYF.

This chain joins TRBV6-5 and TRBJ1-5; 8 bases agree with TRBD1. The CDR3 is 18 amino acids. The V and J ends lost 6 bases and 7 bases, in that order; junction bases with no gene match: 20. CDR1 is MNHEY and CDR2 is SVGAGI in the germline V gene. CDR3 protein: CASREGQVRQGGTQPQHF. In DNA, the CDR3 is TGTGCCAGCAGGGAGGGACAGGTCCGCCAAGGGGGAACCCAGCCCCAGCATTTT.

The gene calls are TRBV4-3 and TRBJ2-1, with 7 nucleotides matching TRBD1. After removal of 1 base from V and 3 bases from J, the junction contained 3 bases not matched to a gene. The CDR3 totals 15 residues. From germline, CDR1 is LGHNA and CDR2 YSLEER. CDR3 DNA: TGCGCCAGCAGCCAAGGCCGACAGGGCTACAATGAGCAGTTCTTC. This gives the protein CASSQGRQGYNEQFF.

This chain uses TRBV28 with TRBJ1-1; D possibly corresponds to TRBD1 (6 bases). CDR1 MDHEN and CDR2 SYDVKM come from the germline V gene. This CDR3 has 15 residues. Trimming removed 5 bases at V and 6 bases at J, with 19 bases between. The CDR3 DNA reads as TGTGCCAGCAGTCCGCGGGACACTGGTTGGGCTGAAGCTTTCTTT. Translating gives CASSPRDTGWAEAFF.

This clonotype was seen many times. The genes are TRBV7-8 and TRBJ1-4; 8 nucleotides line up with TRBD1. Looked up from germline, CDR1 is SGHVS and CDR2 is FQNEAQ. V dropped 5 bases and J dropped 7; count of bases not matched to a gene: 18. The CDR3 extends over 18 amino acids. In DNA, the CDR3 is TGTGCCAGCAGCCTCCGTCCCGGGACAGGCCAGGGGGGTGAAAAACTGTTTTTT. Amino acids: CASSLRPGTGQGGEKLFF.

Only a few counts were recorded for this clonotype. The genes are TRBV3-1 and TRBJ2-3, with TRBD2 identical over 8 bases. Germline CDR1 LGHDT, CDR2 YNNKEL (reference sequence). CDR3 length equals 17 residues. Trimming took 5 bases from V and 2 from J; bases not matched to a gene: 12. CDR3 loop: CASSDLVIAGITDTQYF. CDR3 in DNA: TGTGCCAGCAGCGACTTAGTTATAGCGGGAATCACAGATACGCAGTATTTT.

Ten or more counts support this clonotype. The chain uses TRBV29-1 and TRBJ2-1; 8 bases match TRBD2. Germline loops: CDR1 SQVTM, CDR2 ANQGSEA. CDR3 length: 12 amino acids. Trimming removed 5 bases from V and 9 bases from J; junction bases left unmatched: 6. The CDR3 region is CSVQRELGEQFF. The CDR3 DNA is TGCAGCGTTCAGCGGGAGCTGGGTGAGCAGTTCTTC.

The genes are TRBV7-9 and TRBJ2-1; TRBD2 matches 12 bases. V trimming: 5 bases; J trimming: 5 bases; junction bases outside the gene matches: 13. Germline loops: CDR1 SEHNR, CDR2 FQNEAQ (reference sequence). The CDR3 has 18 residues. CDR3 nucleotide sequence: TGTGCCAGCAGCCCCAGGCGTCTAGCGGGAGGGCCCCACAATGAGCAGTTCTTC. Residues: CASSPRRLAGGPHNEQFF.

This clonotype was observed many times. The V and J genes are TRBV12-3 or TRBV12-4 and TRBJ1-1, with D possibly matching TRBD1 (6 bases). Between the trimmed V and J ends, which lost 5 bases and 8 bases, there was a span of 9 bases. This CDR3 contains 11 residues. CDR3 sequence: CASSQGPEAFF. In DNA form, the CDR3 reads TGTGCCAGCAGTCAGGGGCCCGAAGCTTTCTTT.

This clonotype was observed a handful of times. CDR3 nucleotide sequence: TGTGCCAGCAGTTTACGCGGTTCCGAGACCCAGTACTTC. This encodes CASSLRGSETQYF. J is TRBJ2-5 and V is TRBV12-3 or TRBV12-4, with D unclear. The V end lost 2 bases, the J end lost 5 bases, and 9 bases lay between the germline ends. This CDR3 is built from 13 residues.